Listed here is a single TCR beta chain. This sample stems from a study of beta chain features in type 1 diabetes. V trimming: 4 bases; J trimming: 8 bases; junction bases outside the gene matches: 10. Per the germline V gene, CDR1 is SGHKS and CDR2 is YYEKEE (reference sequence). CDR3 length equals 16 residues. Expressed TCRB transcripts were sequenced, since all the RNA that had been isolated was reverse transcribed. TCRdb's table, derived via immunoSEQ multiplex PCR, lists solely in-frame clones and lacks some. This sample carries around 40,000 clones, around 50% of them seen once, and the ten largest clones take around 2.1%.

This receptor was obtained from a young woman in good health. This sequence joins TRBV5-5 and TRBJ1-4; 11 positions agree with TRBD1. The sequenced material came from Tregs from blood. CDR3 DNA sequence: TGTGCCAGCAGCCTGATTTCGGGACAGGGGGAAGAAAAACTGTTTTTT. Its protein is CASSLISGQGEEKLFF. Looking up the rest from reference TRBV5-5 and TRBJ1-4 gives the full variable domain: DAGVTQSPTHLIKTRGQQVTLRCSPISGHKSVSWYQQVLGQGPQFIFQYYEKEERGRGNFPDRFSARQFPNYSSELNVNALLLGDSALYLCASSLISGQGEEKLFFGSGTQLSVL.